This T cell receptor (beta chain) emerged from a study of blood T cell repertoires in COVID-19. Germline V gives CDR1 SEHNR, CDR2 FQNEAQ (reference sequence). The CDR3 length is 16 residues. V was cut by 5 bases and J by 0 bases, with 16 bases left in between. Study members were between roughly 18 and 89 years old and lived in over 20 US regions. Donors were grouped by their self-reported clinical history. Methods used by the authors: By means of reference gene primer amplification, nucleated cell counts were estimated. The table came from immunoSEQ multiplex PCR; TCRdb's copy has only in-frame clones and leaves some out. The V and J calls and clone size are taken from that table; D and trimming were inferred from the DNA. The sample has 250,000 to 300,000 clones; 70% to 90% are singletons.

The chain uses TRBV7-9 and TRBJ1-1; D is ambiguous. Material for sequencing was PBMCs or T cells enriched from blood (not recorded which). This sequence was found in a woman in her forties or fifties who had recovered from COVID-19. The CDR3 protein is CASSPYGDWMNTEAFF. CDR3 nucleotide sequence: TGTGCCAGCAGCCCCTACGGAGACTGGATGAACACTGAAGCTTTCTTT.